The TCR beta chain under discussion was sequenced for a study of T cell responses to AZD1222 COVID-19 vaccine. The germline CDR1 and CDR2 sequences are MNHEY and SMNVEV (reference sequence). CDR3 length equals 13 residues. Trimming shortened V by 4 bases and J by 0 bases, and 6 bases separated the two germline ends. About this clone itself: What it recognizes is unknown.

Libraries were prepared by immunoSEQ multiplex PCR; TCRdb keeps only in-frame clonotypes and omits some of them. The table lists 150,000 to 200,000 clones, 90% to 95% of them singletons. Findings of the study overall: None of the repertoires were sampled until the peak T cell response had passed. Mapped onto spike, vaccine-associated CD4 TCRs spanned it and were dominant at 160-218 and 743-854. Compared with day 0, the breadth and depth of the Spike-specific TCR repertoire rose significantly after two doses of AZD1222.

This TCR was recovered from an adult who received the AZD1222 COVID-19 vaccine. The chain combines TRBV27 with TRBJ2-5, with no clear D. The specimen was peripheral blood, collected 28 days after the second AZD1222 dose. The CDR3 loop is CASSSPYQETQYF. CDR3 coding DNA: TGTGCCAGCAGTTCCCCGTACCAAGAGACCCAGTACTTC.